Reported below is one TCR beta chain. Its antigen is as yet unknown. These data are taken from a study of cytomegalovirus exposure and HLA in healthy donors. Findings and limits, study-wide: There was a cluster of highly shared sequence variants that was likely a sequencing artifact.

Primers: 60 Vbeta forward and 13 Jbeta reverse. Assay: immunoSEQ multiplex PCR; the TCRdb copy retains only in-frame clones and omits some. The repertoire has a few hundred thousand clones, roughly 85% of them found once; the top ten carry more than 1.5%. The V segment lost 3 bases and the J segment 5 bases; nucleotides outside the gene matches: 13. This CDR3 contains 17 residues. In germline, CDR1 is GTSNPN, CDR2 SVGIG (reference sequence). The V gene is TRBV30, the J gene TRBJ1-5; TRBD1 matches at 10 bases. The sequence came from a man aged 18-30 years in good health and CMV-seronegative. Sequences were obtained from PBMCs. The DNA of the CDR3 is TGTGCCTGGAGAACCGACAGGGGGCTATTCAATTATCAGCCCCAGCATTTT. Protein: CAWRTDRGLFNYQPQHF.